This TCR beta chain was captured by sequencing in a study of blood T cell repertoires in COVID-19 (dated by TCRdb to 2020 to 2021). Broadly, across the study: Samples covering the acute and convalescent phases of COVID-19 were provided by collaborators in the United States, Italy and Spain. The material from the prospective study consisted of cDNA or gDNA derived from T cells, B-cell-depleted T cells, or PBMCs. The dataset comprised deeply sampled blood TCRbeta repertoires from subjects exposed to, actively infected with, or recovered from COVID-19. A freely available public database, intended as a resource for researchers studying the immune response to SARS-CoV-2, is where the repertoires were released. The samples were drawn from two sources: the first 160 participants of the ongoing ImmuneRACE study, and 1,200 or so subjects contributed by 6 global collaborators. Sample metadata almost always included a de-identified subject ID, COVID-19 status, age in years and sex. Where available, HLA class I and class II types were taken from metadata supplied by the sample provider and were not determined by assay-based typing. What the study reported, not specific to this receptor: The amount of clinical and demographic metadata varied by source and participant and was provided uncurated.

Including the terminal cysteine and phenylalanine, the CDR3 comprises 17 residues. The DNA shown is the 51-base CDR3, in frame from base 1. V is pared back by 0 bases and J by 2 bases, with 14 bases lying between the germline termini. CDR1 MGHRA and CDR2 YSYEKL were looked up in the germline V gene. TCRbeta CDR3 regions were amplified from genomic DNA using the immunoSEQ Assay, a bias-controlled multiplex PCR. In the source study's methods: Nucleated cell counts per sample were estimated from amplification of reference gene primers within the assay. To quantify the absolute abundance of each unique TCRbeta CDR3 rearrangement, sequence reads were collapsed and filtered. Productive Simpson clonality was computed per sample as the square root of Simpson's diversity index over productive rearrangements. Drawn from immuneACCESS, this table holds only the in-frame rearrangements with V and J called that TCRdb kept. Clones are partly lost; checked studies trace under half to an unresolved V gene and leave the rest unexplained. V and J calls and clone size are given by that table; D and trimming were obtained from the DNA. The sample table contains hundreds of thousands of clones; only one count was recorded for 70% to 90% of them. About 2.3% of the sample rests with the top ten.

One collaborating source in Seattle enrolled patients during active infection and followed them longitudinally through the course of disease. Each collaborating institution followed its own protocols to collect whole blood in K2EDTA tubes. For TCRbeta analysis, collaborator samples were shipped as frozen whole blood, as isolated PBMCs, or as DNA extracted from either sample type. Of note for this clone: Its antigen target is currently unknown. No much larger clone exists at a distance of one base, and base qualities are not known.

The V gene is TRBV4-1 and the J gene is TRBJ1-5, with TRBD1 as a weak D call on 6 bases. The sequence came from a woman aged 60-75 years with COVID-19, enrolled during active disease. Sequencing was performed on peripheral blood. The CDR3 in this case is CASSQDPGARGNQPQHF. The DNA reads TGCGCCAGCAGCCAAGATCCAGGGGCGCGGGGCAATCAGCCCCAGCATTTT.